These 32 T cell receptor beta chains were sequenced from one sample in a study of blood T cell repertoires in COVID-19. The table came from immunoSEQ multiplex PCR; TCRdb's copy has only in-frame clones and leaves some out. The sample lists approximately 350,000 clones, more than 70% seen once, with about 6.7% in the top ten. The sequencing sample was made of peripheral blood. These receptors were collected from a woman aged 65 to 85 with COVID-19, enrolled during active disease.

DNA for the CDR3: TGTGCCAGCAGCGTATCAACGGAAAGGAGCGAGCAGTTCTTC. The encoded protein is CASSVSTERSEQFF. The V and J genes are TRBV9 and TRBJ2-1; D gene uncertain. Germline V gives CDR1 SGDLS, CDR2 YYNGEE. The CDR3 has 14 residues. V gave up 1 base and J gave up 10 bases, with 15 bases separating them. Variable domain in full (rest from reference TRBV9 and TRBJ2-1): DSGVTQTPKHLITATGQRVTLRCSPRSGDLSVYWYQQSLDQGLQFLIQYYNGEERAKGNILERFSAQQFPDLHSELNLSSLELGDSALYFCASSVSTERSEQFFGPGTRLTVL.

The CDR3 loop is CSDGKPDRNTEAFF. In DNA form, the CDR3 reads TGCAGCGACGGAAAACCTGACAGAAACACTGAAGCTTTCTTT. This chain joins TRBV29-1 and TRBJ1-1; possible D gene TRBD1, 5 bases. Between the trimmed V and J ends, which lost 7 bases and 2 bases, there was a span of 17 bases. The CDR3 covers 14 residues. Germline CDR1 reads SQVTM; CDR2 reads ANQGSEA.

This chain joins TRBV3-1 (or the pseudogene TRBV3-2) and TRBJ1-2; possibly TRBD1 for D (6 bases). The V end was cut by 1 base, the J end by 7 bases, with 22 bases between. Germline V lookup: CDR1 LGHDT, CDR2 YNNKEL (reference sequence). This CDR3 region has 17 residues. CDR3 nucleotide sequence: TGTGCCAGCAGCCAAGGGTTGTCGGGCAGGGGTTTGAGTGGCTACACCTTC. Amino acid sequence: CASSQGLSGRGLSGYTF.

The chain joins TRBV19 to TRBJ2-2; perhaps TRBD2 as D (6 bases). Germline loops: CDR1 LNHDA, CDR2 SQIVND (reference sequence). V was cut by 7 bases and J by 1 base, with 13 bases left in between. The CDR3 is made up of 15 amino acids. Here the CDR3 DNA reads TGTGCCAGTACGCGCAGGCGGGAGAACACCGGGGAGCTGTTTTTT. This translates into CASTRRRENTGELFF. The full variable domain, its missing parts supplied by reference TRBV19 and TRBJ2-2, is DGGITQSPKYLFRKEGQNVTLSCEQNLNHDAMYWYRQDPGQGLRLIYYSQIVNDFQKGDIAEGYSVSREKKESFPLTVTSAQKNPTAFYLCASTRRRENTGELFFGEGSRLTVL.

This chain connects TRBV30 to TRBJ1-1, with TRBD1 identical over 10 bases. Trimming removed 2 bases from V and 5 bases from J; junction bases left unmatched: 5. This CDR3 region has 14 residues. Germline V CDR1 and CDR2: GTSNPN, SVGIG (reference sequence). CDR3 sequence reads: CAWSPWTGGTEAFF. In DNA form, the CDR3 reads TGTGCCTGGAGTCCTTGGACAGGGGGGACTGAAGCTTTCTTT.

This clone occurred once. The chain uses TRBV28 and TRBJ2-7, with 11 nucleotides matching TRBD1. Germline V CDR1 and CDR2: MDHEN, SYDVKM. V lost 7 bases, J lost 2 bases, and 7 bases stayed unmatched. CDR3 length: 15 amino acids. In DNA form, the CDR3 reads TGTGCCAGCACCACACCGGGACAGGGGGCCTACGAGCAGTACTTC. It translates to CASTTPGQGAYEQYF.

The chain couples TRBV7-2 to TRBJ1-2, with TRBD1 matching over 7 bases. J lost 3 bases, V lost 5 bases, and 3 bases had no gene match. The CDR3 loop spans 13 amino acids. In germline, CDR1 is SGHTA, CDR2 FQGNSA. The CDR3 here is CASSIGTDYGYTF. The CDR3 region has the DNA TGTGCCAGCAGCATCGGGACAGACTATGGCTACACCTTC.

This clone turned up a few times. The chain recombines TRBV19 with TRBJ2-7; 8 bases map to TRBD1. J lost 0 bases, V lost 5 bases, and 6 bases had no gene match. The CDR3 spans 15 residues. Per the germline V gene, CDR1 is LNHDA and CDR2 is SQIVND (reference sequence). The CDR3 protein is CASSPWTGSSYEQYF. The CDR3 bases are TGTGCCAGTAGTCCTTGGACAGGGAGCTCCTACGAGCAGTACTTC.

The V gene is TRBV7-9, the J gene TRBJ2-1; 11 bases fit TRBD2. V lost 5 bases and J lost 5; bases outside the gene matches: 14. Germline assignment: CDR1 SEHNR and CDR2 FQNEAQ (reference sequence). This CDR3 has 18 residues. CDR3 residues: CASSPRTPLAGEHNEQFF. The DNA for the CDR3 is TGTGCCAGCAGCCCGAGAACCCCACTAGCGGGGGAACACAATGAGCAGTTCTTC.

The V and J genes are TRBV5-8 and TRBJ2-7, with D possibly being TRBD1 (5 bases). Germline V gene data show CDR1 as SGHTS and CDR2 as YDEGEE. The CDR3 length is 13 residues. V was shortened by 0 bases and J by 2 bases, with 6 bases between the two germline ends. CDR3 nucleotide sequence: TGTGCCAGCAGCTTGGCCAGGGCCTACGAGCAGTACTTC. Its translation is CASSLARAYEQYF.

This sequence joins TRBV6-4 and TRBJ1-1, with TRBD1 as a possible D gene (5 bases). Germline CDR1 MRHNA, CDR2 SNTAGT. The CDR3 is 20 amino acids. The V gene lost 7 bases and the J gene lost 1 base, with 31 bases spanning the gap. The CDR3: CASISAPNWDLMGPNTEAFF. The CDR3 DNA is TGTGCCAGCATAAGTGCGCCGAACTGGGATTTGATGGGGCCGAACACTGAAGCTTTCTTT.

This rearrangement joins TRBV7-8 to TRBJ1-1, with D unresolved. Deletions cut 8 bases from V and 2 bases from J, with 27 bases between. The length of the CDR3 is 18 residues. Germline V lookup: CDR1 SGHVS, CDR2 FQNEAQ. The CDR3 loop reads CASRSRPGTPTGNTEAFF. The DNA for the CDR3 is TGTGCCAGCCGAAGCCGACCGGGAACCCCGACGGGAAACACTGAAGCTTTCTTT.

This clone was found a few times. This chain connects TRBV2 to TRBJ2-7, with a possible D match to TRBD2 (6 bases). Trimming pared 6 bases from V and 1 base from J, leaving 13 bases between. Germline V gene sequence: CDR1 SNHLY, CDR2 FYNNEI. The CDR3 is 14 amino acids. The DNA for the CDR3 is TGTGCCAGCAGCCGGGACGGGACTTCCTACGAGCAGTACTTC. As protein: CASSRDGTSYEQYF. Full variable domain (missing parts from reference TRBV2 and TRBJ2-7): EPEVTQTPSHQVTQMGQEVILRCVPISNHLYFYWYRQILGQKVEFLVSFYNNEISEKSEIFDDQFSVERPDGSNFTLKIRSTKLEDSAMYFCASSRDGTSYEQYFGPGTRLTVT.

V is TRBV5-6 and J is TRBJ2-2, with a weak D call TRBD2 (6 bases). This CDR3 has 15 residues. V lost 4 bases and J 6 bases, leaving 16 bases between the germline ends. The germline gives CDR1 SGHDT, CDR2 YYEEEE. The DNA of the CDR3 is TGTGCCAGCAGCCCCAAGACTAGTCGACCCGGGGAGCTGTTTTTT. Translated: CASSPKTSRPGELFF. Full variable domain (outside the CDR3, taken from reference TRBV5-6 and TRBJ2-2): DAGVTQSPTHLIKTRGQQVTLRCSPKSGHDTVSWYQQALGQGPQFIFQYYEEEERQRGNFPDRFSGHQFPNYSSELNVNALLLGDSALYLCASSPKTSRPGELFFGEGSRLTVL.

The gene calls are TRBV30 and TRBJ2-7, with D possibly TRBD1 on 6 matching bases. V was trimmed by 1 base and J by 6 bases, leaving 13 bases between them. This CDR3 region has 13 residues. Germline V gives CDR1 GTSNPN, CDR2 SVGIG (reference sequence). The CDR3 sequence is CAWSDRSRGEQYF. The CDR3 coding sequence is TGTGCCTGGAGTGACAGGTCCAGGGGCGAGCAGTACTTC.

This chain links TRBV2 with TRBJ1-5; D ambiguous. Germline V gene lookup returns CDR1 SNHLY and CDR2 FYNNEI. V shed 3 bases and J shed 4 bases, with 7 bases lying between them. The CDR3 sequence is 13 residues long. CDR3 region: CASSDSPNQPQHF. The CDR3 DNA sequence: TGTGCCAGCAGTGACAGTCCGAATCAGCCCCAGCATTTT.

This sequence joins TRBV24-1 and TRBJ1-2, with D perhaps matching TRBD1 (6 bases). The CDR3 has 13 residues. The germline V and J ends were trimmed by 0 bases and 5 bases, with 6 bases remaining between them. The germline V gene has CDR1 KGHDR and CDR2 SFDVKD. In DNA, the CDR3 is TGTGCCACCAGTGATTTGCAGGGGTATGGCTACACCTTC. The encoded protein is CATSDLQGYGYTF.

CDR3 nucleotides: TGTGCCAGCCGCAAGAGGGACAGAATATTAAAGGGGGTGAACACTGAAGCTTTCTTT. Translated, it gives CASRKRDRILKGVNTEAFF. The V gene is TRBV7-9, the J gene TRBJ1-1; 7 bases are a match to TRBD1. V dropped 8 bases and J dropped 0; count of bases not matched to a gene: 21. The CDR3 is made up of 19 amino acids. Germline V gene data show CDR1 as SEHNR and CDR2 as FQNEAQ (reference sequence).

V usage is TRBV7-8 and J usage is TRBJ1-1; D remains ambiguous. V was pared by 1 base and J by 0 bases, with 9 bases between. The CDR3 extends over 15 amino acids. Per the germline V gene, CDR1 is SGHVS and CDR2 is FQNEAQ. As DNA, the CDR3 is TGTGCCAGCAGCTTAGTCACCGGGGTGAACACTGAAGCTTTCTTT. It codes for CASSLVTGVNTEAFF.

The chain joins TRBV9 to TRBJ2-5, with 7 positions matching TRBD1. This CDR3 contains 15 residues. Germline CDR1 and CDR2: SGDLS and YYNGEE. J lost 0 bases, V lost 4 bases, and 6 bases had no gene match. Here the CDR3 DNA reads TGTGCCAGCAGCCCTACGACAGGGCACCAAGAGACCCAGTACTTC. Its translation: CASSPTTGHQETQYF.

This chain connects TRBV9 to TRBJ2-1; 7 bases are a match to TRBD1. The germline CDR1 and CDR2 sequences are SGDLS and YYNGEE. Trimming took 4 bases from V and 5 from J; bases not matched to a gene: 6. CDR3 length equals 14 residues. CDR3 loop: CASSTRGQDNEQFF. The CDR3 DNA reads as TGTGCCAGCAGCACAAGAGGACAGGACAATGAGCAGTTCTTC.

The count of this clone is one. The chain uses TRBV4-2 and TRBJ2-5; D might be TRBD1 (5 bases). The CDR3 has 13 amino acids. Germline lookup yields CDR1 LGHNA and CDR2 YNFKEQ. Trimming removed 8 bases from V and 4 bases from J, with 14 bases in between. CDR3: CASGRTLGETQYF. The CDR3 DNA follows: TGTGCCAGCGGAAGGACATTAGGAGAGACCCAGTACTTC.

V is TRBV7-8 and J is TRBJ2-3, with TRBD1 identical over 12 bases. The CDR3 spans 16 residues. Germline CDR1 reads SGHVS; CDR2 reads FQNEAQ. Unmatched junction bases numbered 3, after V lost 5 bases and J lost 0 bases. CDR3 sequence: CASSRDRGLSTDTQYF. The CDR3 DNA reads TGTGCCAGCAGCAGGGACAGGGGGCTGAGCACAGATACGCAGTATTTT.

This sequence joins TRBV7-9 and TRBJ2-7; 10 positions agree with TRBD2. This CDR3 comprises 16 residues. V shed 4 bases, J shed 6 bases, and the junction held 12 bases outside the gene matches. The germline gives CDR1 SEHNR, CDR2 FQNEAQ (reference sequence). CDR3 protein: CASSSTTSGARAEQYF. Written as DNA, the CDR3 is TGTGCCAGCAGCTCAACCACTAGCGGGGCACGGGCCGAGCAGTACTTC.

The rearrangement links TRBV2 to TRBJ1-2, with 11 bases fitting TRBD1. CDR3 size: 14 residues. V shed 6 bases and J 6 bases; nucleotides not matched to a gene: 6. Germline-derived CDR1 and CDR2 are SNHLY and FYNNEI. CDR3 sequence (DNA): TGTGCCAGCAGACCGGGACAGGGGGGCGATGGCTACACCTTC. Its translation: CASRPGQGGDGYTF.

This rearrangement joins TRBV5-1 to TRBJ2-7, with TRBD1 as a possible D gene (6 bases). The length of the CDR3 is 14 residues. V lost 2 bases and J 2 bases, leaving 11 bases between the germline ends. From germline, CDR1 is SGHRS and CDR2 YFSETQ. CDR3 residues: CASSFSRGPYEQYF. The CDR3 DNA follows: TGCGCCAGCAGCTTCAGCAGGGGTCCCTACGAGCAGTACTTC.

The chain carries TRBV24-1 and TRBJ2-7; TRBD1 might be the D (5 bases). Germline V CDR1 and CDR2: KGHDR, SFDVKD. The CDR3 loop spans 15 amino acids. V was clipped by 3 bases and J by 1 base, with 12 bases between them. The CDR3 reads CATSDPRDSSYEQYF. Written as DNA, the CDR3 is TGTGCCACCAGTGATCCCCGAGACAGTTCCTACGAGCAGTACTTC.

The V and J genes are TRBV6-1 and TRBJ1-1; D gene unclear. Trimming stripped 2 bases from V and 8 bases from J, with 12 bases between. This CDR3 comprises 13 residues. Germline values: CDR1 MNHNS, CDR2 SASEGT. The CDR3 is CASSENGRLEAFF. The CDR3, as DNA: TGTGCCAGCAGTGAAAACGGCAGGTTGGAAGCTTTCTTT.

A remark on this clone: In the same sample, other DNA sequences code for this CDR3. The chain uses TRBV24-1 and TRBJ1-5; TRBD1 might be the D (5 bases). This CDR3 comprises 13 residues. The germline CDR1 and CDR2 sequences are KGHDR and SFDVKD. V was clipped by 5 bases and J by 2 bases, with 6 bases between them. The CDR3 region has the DNA TGTGCCACCAGTGGGGGGGGCAATCAGCCCCAGCATTTT. Residues: CATSGGGNQPQHF.

The chain has TRBV28 and TRBJ1-2, with D unresolved. The length of the CDR3 is 10 residues. CDR1 and CDR2 (germline): MDHEN, SYDVKM. V was pared by 3 bases and J by 6 bases, with 2 bases between. The DNA of the CDR3 is TGTGCCAGCAGTTTCAATGGCTACACCTTC. Amino acid sequence: CASSFNGYTF.

This clone appeared a single time. The chain joins TRBV4-3 to TRBJ2-6, with D hard to call. The CDR3 is 18 amino acids. Germline V gives CDR1 LGHNA, CDR2 YSLEER. Trimming took 0 bases from V and 0 from J, leaving 12 bases between them. DNA for the CDR3: TGCGCCAGCAGCCAAGAATGGAGCTTCTACTCTGGGGCCAACGTCCTGACTTTC. Translation gives CASSQEWSFYSGANVLTF.

The chain employs TRBV6-1 and TRBJ1-4; no reliable D call. The CDR3 runs to 16 residues. Germline loops: CDR1 MNHNS, CDR2 SASEGT. V was clipped by 4 bases and J by 1 base, with 13 bases between them. The CDR3 DNA reads as TGTGCCAGCAGTGGCACGGTAGGGAGAACTAATGAAAAACTGTTTTTT. This sequence encodes CASSGTVGRTNEKLFF.